Following are 28 T cell receptor beta chains from one sample sequenced in a study of blood T cell repertoires in COVID-19. Generated by immunoSEQ multiplex PCR, the TCRdb table keeps only in-frame clones and is missing some. Of roughly 190,000 clones detected, more than 75% appear once; the ten largest clones hold approximately 4%. The sequencing sample was made of peripheral blood. The receptors originated from a human donor in a cohort sampled during active COVID-19.

The chain employs TRBV3-1 (or the pseudogene TRBV3-2) and TRBJ1-1; D ambiguous. Trimming removed 4 bases from V and 6 bases from J, with 9 bases in between. Germline assignment: CDR1 LGHDT and CDR2 YNNKEL (reference sequence). The CDR3 loop spans 12 amino acids. CDR3 region: CASSPLGSEAFF. CDR3 sequence (DNA): TGTGCCAGCAGCCCTCTAGGCTCTGAAGCTTTCTTT.

The rearrangement links TRBV7-2 to TRBJ1-4; 7 bases are a match to TRBD1. The CDR3 is 16 residues long. Germline-derived CDR1 and CDR2 are SGHTA and FQGNSA. V gave up 3 bases and J gave up 5 bases; unmatched junction bases: 9. The CDR3, as DNA: TGTGCCAGCAGCTTGGGACAGAGGGGGATAAATGAAAAACTGTTTTTT. Protein sequence: CASSLGQRGINEKLFF.

The J gene is TRBJ2-3, the V gene TRBV28; TRBD2 aligns across 7 bases. The trim removed 7 bases at V and 1 base at J, leaving 14 bases unmatched. The CDR3 is made up of 17 amino acids. Germline V gives CDR1 MDHEN, CDR2 SYDVKM. The CDR3 sequence: CASNLLMREGGTDTQYF. In DNA form, the CDR3 reads TGTGCCAGCAACCTCTTAATGAGGGAGGGTGGCACAGATACGCAGTATTTT.

The chain links TRBV12-3 or TRBV12-4 to TRBJ1-1; TRBD1 matches at 8 bases. Unmatched junction bases numbered 8, after V lost 6 bases and J lost 11 bases. CDR3 length: 12 residues. The CDR3 is CASSRGQGAAFF. For the CDR3, the DNA is TGTGCCAGCAGCCGCGGACAGGGCGCCGCTTTCTTT.

V and J are TRBV27 and TRBJ2-3; D is undetermined. V lost 4 bases and J lost 6, with 17 bases in between. The CDR3 spans 15 residues. CDR1 and CDR2 from the germline V gene are MNHEY and SMNVEV (reference sequence). In DNA, the CDR3 is TGTGCCAGCAGTTCACCGATGGGCCGACGGGATACGCAGTATTTT. Its translation is CASSSPMGRRDTQYF.

Comment on this clone: Other DNA sequences within the sample encode an identical CDR3. The V and J genes are TRBV18 and TRBJ2-7, with D unclear. The ends were cut back, 6 bases at V and 0 bases at J, with 6 bases in the middle. CDR1 KGHSH and CDR2 LQKENI come from the germline V gene. The CDR3 has 12 amino acids. The CDR3 protein is CASSPSSYEQYF. CDR3 sequence (DNA): TGTGCCAGCTCCCCTAGCTCCTACGAGCAGTACTTC. Variable domain in full (rest from reference TRBV18 and TRBJ2-7): NAGVMQNPRHLVRRRGQEARLRCSPMKGHSHVYWYRQLPEEGLKFMVYLQKENIIDESGMPKERFSAEFPKEGPSILRIQQVVRGDSAAYFCASSPSSYEQYFGPGTRLTVT.

V usage is TRBV2 and J usage is TRBJ1-2, with 9 bases identical to TRBD1. V lost 6 bases and J lost 8; bases outside the gene matches: 16. Per the germline V gene, CDR1 is SNHLY and CDR2 is FYNNEI. There are 16 residues in the CDR3. CDR3 nucleotide sequence: TGTGCCAGCAGCGTACGCCCCTTGACAGGGGGTAGGGGCTACACCTTC. The encoded protein is CASSVRPLTGGRGYTF.

The chain uses TRBV9 and TRBJ2-1, with TRBD2 matching over 8 bases. CDR3 length: 14 residues. Germline loops: CDR1 SGDLS, CDR2 YYNGEE. Trimming took 7 bases from V and 5 from J; bases not matched to a gene: 8. This CDR3 reads CASSLGGGNNEQFF. Here the CDR3 DNA reads TGTGCCAGCTCCCTGGGCGGGGGGAACAATGAGCAGTTCTTC.

This clone has more than one count but fewer than ten. This sequence joins TRBV4-2 and TRBJ1-1, with 9 bases matching TRBD1. V dropped 3 bases and J dropped 3; count of bases not matched to a gene: 8. This CDR3 is 16 amino acids long. In germline, CDR1 is LGHNA, CDR2 YNFKEQ. The CDR3 region is CASSQADRGGYTEAFF. As DNA, the CDR3 is TGTGCCAGCAGCCAGGCTGACAGGGGGGGCTACACTGAAGCTTTCTTT.

V and J are TRBV27 and TRBJ2-1; a possible D gene is TRBD2 (6 bases). The CDR3 is 15 residues long. Germline V gene lookup returns CDR1 MNHEY and CDR2 SMNVEV (reference sequence). Trimming left V 3 bases short and J 0 bases short, with 9 bases between. Here the CDR3 reads CASSFSGSSYNEQFF. The CDR3 DNA reads as TGTGCCAGCAGTTTTAGCGGTAGCTCCTACAATGAGCAGTTCTTC.

The J gene is TRBJ1-2, the V gene TRBV28; TRBD1 agrees at 7 bases. In germline, CDR1 is MDHEN, CDR2 SYDVKM. J was trimmed by 5 bases and V by 4 bases; bases with no gene match: 1. The CDR3 has 12 residues. The CDR3: CASSYRGYGYTF. The DNA for the CDR3 is TGTGCCAGCAGTTACAGGGGTTATGGCTACACCTTC.

The chain is built from TRBV5-1 and TRBJ2-5, with D possibly TRBD2 on 6 matching bases. CDR1 and CDR2 (germline): SGHRS, YFSETQ. CDR3 length equals 14 residues. Trimming left V 5 bases short and J 4 bases short, with 15 bases between. CDR3 sequence: CASSFGGPGETQYF. CDR3 DNA sequence: TGCGCCAGCAGTTTCGGAGGGCCCGGAGAGACCCAGTACTTC.

This clone showed up just once. J is TRBJ1-2 and V is TRBV2, with D possibly being TRBD1 (6 bases). V lost 6 bases and J 7 bases, leaving 15 bases between the germline ends. The CDR3 contains 13 residues. Germline lookup yields CDR1 SNHLY and CDR2 FYNNEI. CDR3 region: CASRVTQGSGYTF. As DNA, the CDR3 is TGTGCCAGCAGGGTTACACAGGGAAGTGGCTACACCTTC.

In this sample, this clone turned up a few times. At one end the junction does not follow the germline gene, possibly because of a read error. This chain connects TRBV5-1 to TRBJ2-1, with 9 bases matching TRBD1. Germline V gene data show CDR1 as SGHRS and CDR2 as YFSETQ. This CDR3 is 14 amino acids long. The CDR3 bases are TGCGCCAGCACCTTGGGACAGGGTTACAATGAGCAGTTCTTC. It is translated as CASTLGQGYNEQFF.

The CDR3 sequence: CASSVGASGFTDTQYF. The CDR3 DNA reads as TGTGCCAGCAGCGTAGGTGCCAGCGGGTTCACAGATACGCAGTATTTT. The rearrangement joins TRBV9 to TRBJ2-3, with D perhaps TRBD2 (6 bases). V dropped 0 bases and J dropped 2 bases, with 13 bases sitting between them. CDR1 SGDLS and CDR2 YYNGEE come from the germline V gene. The CDR3 length is 16 residues.

The chain has TRBV30 and TRBJ1-2; 11 bases are shared with TRBD1. This CDR3 comprises 16 residues. V lost 4 bases, J lost 6 bases, and 13 bases stayed unmatched. Per germline, CDR1 GTSNPN and CDR2 SVGIG (reference sequence). The CDR3 sequence is CAWTGGDRGFVDGYTF. The DNA of the CDR3 is TGTGCCTGGACGGGAGGGGACAGGGGGTTTGTCGATGGCTACACCTTC. Full variable domain (outside the CDR3, taken from reference TRBV30 and TRBJ1-2): SQTIHQWPATLVQPVGSPLSLECTVEGTSNPNLYWYRQAAGRGLQLLFYSVGIGQISSEVPQNLSASRPQDRQFILSSKKLLLSDSGFYLCAWTGGDRGFVDGYTFGSGTRLTVV.

The J gene is TRBJ1-5, the V gene TRBV28; D ambiguous. V was trimmed by 3 bases and J by 2 bases, leaving 8 bases between them. CDR1 is MDHEN and CDR2 is SYDVKM in the germline V gene. The CDR3 totals 14 residues. This CDR3 is CASSFPGGNQPQHF. The CDR3 DNA reads TGTGCCAGCAGTTTCCCCGGGGGCAATCAGCCCCAGCATTTT.

The chain has TRBV5-1 and TRBJ2-7; 7 nucleotides align to TRBD1. V was clipped by 0 bases and J by 4 bases; unmatched bases: 4. The CDR3 is 14 residues long. Germline CDR1 SGHRS, CDR2 YFSETQ. CDR3 coding DNA: TGCGCCAGCAGCTTGGAGGGGACAGCATACGAGCAGTACTTC. Translation gives CASSLEGTAYEQYF.

This chain uses TRBV28 with TRBJ1-2; 8 bases match TRBD1. The CDR3 covers 14 residues. V shed 11 bases, J shed 1 base, and the junction held 9 bases outside the gene matches. Germline V gives CDR1 MDHEN, CDR2 SYDVKM. The DNA for the CDR3 is TGTGCCTCCAATACAGGGGGGGATAACTATGGCTACACCTTC. It is translated as CASNTGGDNYGYTF.

The CDR3 nucleotides are TGTGCCATCCTGCAAGCGACAGGCTACGAGCAGTACTTC. Protein: CAILQATGYEQYF. This sequence joins TRBV10-3 and TRBJ2-7; D may be TRBD1 (6 bases). V lost 8 bases to trimming and J lost 3 bases, with 14 bases between them. CDR3 size: 13 residues. Per germline, CDR1 ENHRY and CDR2 SYGVKD.

This sequence joins TRBV28 and TRBJ2-1, with 8 positions matching TRBD1. The CDR3 is 19 amino acids. Unmatched junction bases numbered 13, after V lost 3 bases and J lost 0 bases. The germline CDR1 and CDR2 sequences are MDHEN and SYDVKM. The CDR3 reads CASSLSLVGTGSSYNEQFF. The CDR3 nucleotides are TGTGCCAGCAGTTTGTCTCTGGTGGGGACAGGAAGCTCCTACAATGAGCAGTTCTTC.

The chain joins TRBV11-2 to TRBJ2-7, with a tentative D call TRBD2 (5 bases). With 3 bases removed from V and 3 bases from J, the gap between germline ends came to 12 bases. The V gene's germline CDR1 is SGHAT and CDR2 FQNNGV. The CDR3 runs 14 residues. CDR3 in amino acids: CASSFEGISYEQYF. CDR3 DNA sequence: TGTGCCAGCAGCTTCGAGGGAATAAGCTACGAGCAGTACTTC.

The chain is built from TRBV7-2 and TRBJ1-4; 7 bases line up with TRBD1. Germline CDR1 SGHTA, CDR2 FQGNSA. Trimming took 3 bases from V and 5 from J; bases not matched to a gene: 6. The CDR3 consists of 15 residues. This chain's CDR3 is CASSFSGQLNEKLFF. In nucleotides, the CDR3 is TGTGCCAGCAGCTTCTCGGGACAGCTAAATGAAAAACTGTTTTTT.

The CDR3 nucleotides read TGTGCCAGCAGTCCGCCACTGGGCAGAATGAACACTGAAGCTTTCTTT. It codes for CASSPPLGRMNTEAFF. V and J are TRBV27 and TRBJ1-1; D gene unclear. This CDR3 has 16 amino acids. Trimming cost V 5 bases and J 0 bases, with 16 bases left between them. CDR1 MNHEY and CDR2 SMNVEV come from the germline V gene (reference sequence).

The rearrangement links TRBV7-9 to TRBJ2-1, with TRBD2 matching over 12 bases. CDR3 length: 15 amino acids. J was trimmed by 7 bases and V by 8 bases; bases with no gene match: 9. From germline, CDR1 is SEHNR and CDR2 FQNEAQ (reference sequence). This CDR3 reads CASSTSSGGANEQFF. CDR3 coding DNA: TGTGCCAGCTCAACCTCTAGCGGGGGGGCGAATGAGCAGTTCTTC.

This clone has a single count. The V gene is TRBV27, the J gene TRBJ2-2; D gene unclear. Between the trimmed V and J ends, which lost 3 bases and 0 bases, there was a span of 8 bases. The germline V gene encodes CDR1 MNHEY and CDR2 SMNVEV (reference sequence). The CDR3 has 15 residues. Written as DNA, the CDR3 is TGTGCCAGCAGTTTTGCAAACTCGAACACCGGGGAGCTGTTTTTT. Translation gives CASSFANSNTGELFF.

J is TRBJ2-7 and V is TRBV18, with D unresolved. V shed 0 bases and J shed 2 bases, with 8 bases lying between them. The CDR3 is 14 amino acids. CDR1 is KGHSH and CDR2 is LQKENI in the germline V gene. The CDR3 nucleotides read TGTGCCAGCTCACCACCGGGCAGACCCTACGAGCAGTACTTC. Encoded protein: CASSPPGRPYEQYF.

The gene calls are TRBV20-1 and TRBJ1-4; D is unresolved. The V and J ends lost 4 bases and 0 bases respectively, with 9 bases between them. The germline CDR1 and CDR2 sequences are DFQATT and SNEGSKA (reference sequence). CDR3 size: 14 residues. DNA for the CDR3: TGCAGTGCTATTGACCGAGCAACTAATGAAAAACTGTTTTTT. As protein: CSAIDRATNEKLFF.